This note documents a single T cell receptor beta chain sequence. This entry is derived from a study of blood T cell repertoires in COVID-19. Study at large: Sites in the United States, Italy and Spain provided acute and convalescent COVID-19 samples. From T cells, B-cell-depleted T cells, or PBMCs came the material, which was cDNA or gDNA.

Source study methods: The assay estimated nucleated cells by amplifying reference gene primers. This table comes from immunoSEQ multiplex PCR, and its TCRdb copy is limited to in-frame clones, with some not included. Clonal size and the V and J genes are those of that table, whereas D and trimming came from the DNA. The sample has approximately 85,000 clones; approximately 78% are singletons. The CDR3 contains 14 residues. Trimming shortened V by 4 bases and J by 8 bases, and 15 bases separated the two germline ends. Germline values: CDR1 SGHDT, CDR2 YYEEEE. Sequenced sample: peripheral blood. The TCR sequence derives from a human donor in a cohort sampled during active COVID-19. V gene TRBV5-6 combines with J gene TRBJ1-4; D may be TRBD1 (6 bases). The CDR3 DNA sequence: TGTGCCAGCAGCGCCTTGGACAGCCTAGAAAAACTGTTTTTT. Its translation: CASSALDSLEKLFF.